This is a list of T cell receptor beta chains from one sample in a study of blood T cell repertoires in COVID-19. TCRdb's copy holds only in-frame clones and misses some; the assay was immunoSEQ multiplex PCR. The sample yields more than 250,000 clones, approximately 82% seen once. The sample taken for sequencing was peripheral blood. Receptors originate from a woman in her forties or fifties with acute or convalescent COVID-19. The CDR3 runs from the conserved cysteine through the conserved F or W. The order of the fields is J gene, clone size, D gene, V gene, CDR3 protein, CDR3 DNA. The D gene is left open where the match is weak. Clone size appears in some rows only: once, few, many, or a class for an expanded clone.

TRBJ2-3 | once | - | TRBV5-6 | CASSLDTGAQRGDTQYF | TGTGCCAGCAGCTTGGATACTGGGGCCCAAAGGGGAGATACGCAGTATTTT
TRBJ2-3 | - | TRBD2 | TRBV29-1 | CSVSPSGGPGTDTQYF | TGCAGCGTTTCCCCTAGCGGGGGGCCCGGCACAGATACGCAGTATTTT
TRBJ2-5 | - | TRBD2 | TRBV5-4 | CAGTSGGARETQYF | TGTGCCGGGACTAGCGGGGGGGCAAGAGAGACCCAGTACTTC
TRBJ2-2 | - | - | TRBV19 | CASSTPSRAGHSTGELFF | TGTGCCAGTAGTACCCCCTCCCGGGCGGGTCATAGCACCGGGGAGCTGTTTTTT
TRBJ2-5 | - | - | TRBV5-1 | CASSSTQGGRETQYF | TGCGCCAGCAGCTCGACACAGGGCGGGCGGGAGACCCAGTACTTC
TRBJ1-4 | once | - | TRBV9 | CASSAQGSANEKLFF | TGTGCCAGCAGCGCCCAGGGTTCGGCTAATGAAAAACTGTTTTTT
TRBJ1-1 | - | TRBD1 | TRBV12-5 | CASGDPIRTGQKRWVTEAFF | TGTGCTAGTGGGGACCCGATCAGGACAGGGCAAAAAAGGTGGGTCACTGAAGCTTTCTTT
TRBJ1-3 | - | - | TRBV7-7 | CASSSGTGNTIYF | TGTGCCAGCAGCTCAGGGACTGGAAACACCATATATTTT
TRBJ1-4 | - | TRBD1 | TRBV10-3 | CAISGDRDNEKLFF | TGTGCCATCAGTGGGGACAGGGATAATGAAAAACTGTTTTTT
TRBJ1-1 | - | - | TRBV27 | CASSSTVNTEAFF | TGTGCCAGCAGTAGTACGGTGAACACTGAAGCTTTCTTT
TRBJ2-5 | - | - | TRBV28 | CASSLGETQYF | TGTGCCAGCAGTCTAGGAGAGACCCAGTACTTC
TRBJ2-1 | - | - | TRBV5-1 | CASSLEGREYNEQFF | TGCGCCAGCAGCTTGGAGGGCAGGGAATACAATGAGCAGTTCTTC
TRBJ1-2 | - | - | TRBV29-1 | CSGGDRTYGYTF | TGCAGCGGGGGAGACAGGACCTATGGCTACACCTTC
TRBJ1-6 | - | - | TRBV9 | CASSVGKGDSPLHF | TGTGCCAGCAGCGTAGGAAAAGGGGATTCACCCCTCCACTTT
TRBJ1-4 | - | - | TRBV2 | CASHSQARREKLFF | TGTGCCAGCCATTCTCAGGCCCGAAGGGAAAAACTGTTTTTT
TRBJ2-5 | - | - | TRBV6-5 | CASRPAGQETQYF | TGTGCCAGCAGACCGGCAGGCCAGGAGACCCAGTACTTC
TRBJ1-2 | - | - | TRBV5-1 | CASSLWSGSDYGYTF | TGCGCCAGCAGCTTGTGGTCAGGGTCGGACTATGGCTACACCTTC
TRBJ2-1 | - | TRBD2 | TRBV19 | CASSKTAGLKREIDNEQFF | TGTGCCAGTAGTAAGACGGCCGGCCTTAAGCGGGAGATCGACAATGAGCAGTTCTTC
TRBJ1-3 | - | - | TRBV19 | CASSRPGPGNTIYF | TGTGCCAGTAGTCGTCCAGGGCCTGGAAACACCATATATTTT
TRBJ2-3 | few | TRBD1 | TRBV6-4 | CASSDGGGQGTDTQYF | TGTGCCAGCAGTGACGGTGGGGGACAGGGCACAGATACGCAGTATTTT
TRBJ2-7 | - | TRBD1 | TRBV6-2/TRBV6-3 | CASSYFGTGMSYEQYF | TGTGCCAGCAGTTACTTTGGGACAGGGATGTCTTACGAGCAGTACTTC
TRBJ2-7 | - | - | TRBV5-8 | CASSLGDTAYEQYF | TGTGCCAGCAGCTTGGGGGACACAGCCTACGAGCAGTACTTC
TRBJ2-2 | - | - | TRBV7-2 | CASSFSTGNTGELFF | TGTGCCAGCAGCTTCTCGACGGGAAACACCGGGGAGCTGTTTTTT
TRBJ2-6 | - | - | TRBV3-1/TRBV3-2 | CASSQTHSRSSGANVLTF | TGTGCCAGCAGCCAAACACACAGCCGTAGCTCTGGGGCCAACGTCCTGACTTTC
TRBJ2-1 | - | TRBD1 | TRBV6-5 | CASRPTGTGNNEQFF | TGTGCCAGCAGACCAACCGGGACAGGGAACAATGAGCAGTTCTTC
TRBJ1-4 | - | TRBD1 | TRBV4-3 | CASSQLTGENEKLFF | TGCGCCAGCAGCCAGCTGACAGGGGAGAATGAAAAACTGTTTTTT
TRBJ2-7 | - | TRBD1 | TRBV9 | CASSGDRSYEQYF | TGTGCCAGCAGCGGGGACAGGTCCTACGAGCAGTACTTC
TRBJ2-5 | few | TRBD2 | TRBV30 | CAWSVGLAGDRTQYF | TGTGCCTGGAGTGTTGGACTAGCGGGAGACCGGACCCAGTACTTC
TRBJ2-5 | - | TRBD2 | TRBV4-2 | CASSQGTSGDQETQYF | TGTGCCAGCAGCCAGGGGACTAGCGGGGACCAAGAGACCCAGTACTTC
TRBJ2-5 | few | TRBD2 | TRBV7-3 | CASSLASGSEVETQYF | TGTGCCAGCAGCTTAGCTAGCGGGTCGGAGGTAGAGACCCAGTACTTC
TRBJ1-6 | once | TRBD1 | TRBV5-1 | CASRMTGVGSPLHF | TGCGCCAGCAGGATGACAGGGGTCGGGTCACCCCTCCACTTT
TRBJ2-1 | - | TRBD2 | TRBV12-5 | CASGRTSVYNEQFF | TGTGCTAGTGGAAGGACTAGCGTCTACAATGAGCAGTTCTTC
TRBJ1-1 | - | TRBD1 | TRBV7-2 | CASSPQGIEAFF | TGTGCCAGCAGCCCACAGGGGATTGAAGCTTTCTTT
TRBJ2-3 | few | TRBD1 | TRBV6-2/TRBV6-3 | CASSYSGQGKPDTQYF | TGTGCCAGCAGTTATTCGGGACAGGGGAAGCCAGATACGCAGTATTTT
TRBJ1-1 | - | TRBD1 | TRBV28 | CASSSPGQGYMNTEAFF | TGTGCCAGCAGTTCACCGGGACAGGGCTACATGAACACTGAAGCTTTCTTT
TRBJ2-5 | - | TRBD2 | TRBV7-9 | CASSLREGETQYF | TGTGCCAGCAGCTTACGGGAGGGCGAGACCCAGTACTTC
TRBJ2-5 | - | - | TRBV5-1 | CASSLRGQETQYF | TGCGCCAGCAGCTTGCGCGGTCAAGAGACCCAGTACTTC
TRBJ2-1 | many | TRBD2 | TRBV11-2 | CASSYTSGTYNEQFF | TGTGCCAGCAGCTACACTAGCGGTACCTACAATGAGCAGTTCTTC
TRBJ1-3 | - | - | TRBV7-9 | CASSLAVGSTIYF | TGTGCCAGCAGCTTAGCAGTCGGGAGCACCATATATTTT
TRBJ2-5 | - | - | TRBV3-1/TRBV3-2 | CASSQDRGAARETQYF | TGTGCCAGCAGCCAAGATCGGGGGGCGGCACGAGAGACCCAGTACTTC
TRBJ1-2 | - | - | TRBV5-1 | CASSSGEKTYGYTF | TGCGCCAGCAGCTCCGGGGAGAAGACCTATGGCTACACCTTC
TRBJ2-1 | - | TRBD2 | TRBV3-1/TRBV3-2 | CASSQAGGKYNEQFF | TGTGCCAGCAGCCAAGCGGGGGGGAAATACAATGAGCAGTTCTTC
TRBJ1-3 | few | - | TRBV11-2 | CASAYSGNTIYF | TGTGCCAGTGCCTACTCTGGAAACACCATATATTTT
TRBJ1-2 | - | - | TRBV2 | CASSENALANYGYTF | TGTGCCAGCAGTGAAAACGCTTTAGCTAACTATGGCTACACCTTC
TRBJ2-4 | - | - | TRBV21-1 | CASISSAGFDF | TGTGCCAGCATCTCTAGCGCAGGATTTGACTTC
TRBJ1-4 | - | - | TRBV30 | CAWVVDSGNEKLFF | TGTGCCTGGGTTGTTGACTCTGGTAATGAAAAACTGTTTTTT
TRBJ1-2 | - | - | TRBV29-1 | CSVERANYGYTF | TGCAGCGTTGAACGGGCTAACTATGGCTACACCTTC
TRBJ1-4 | - | - | TRBV30 | CAWRQGTGKLFF | TGTGCCTGGAGACAGGGAACGGGAAAACTGTTTTTT
TRBJ1-2 | once | TRBD1 | TRBV12-3/TRBV12-4 | CASSSDRVRGYTF | TGTGCCAGCAGTTCAGACAGGGTCCGGGGCTACACCTTC
TRBJ2-2 | - | TRBD2 | TRBV20-1 | CSASPGLASTGELFF | TGCAGTGCTAGTCCGGGACTAGCCTCCACCGGGGAGCTGTTTTTT